The 27 T cell receptor beta chains below come from one sample, sequenced in a study of shared clonotypes between healthy human individuals. Profiling relied on immunoSEQ multiplex PCR, and the TCRdb table lists in-frame clones only, not all of them. The data hold around 1.1 million clones, with approximately 80% observed a single time. The specimen was memory CD4+ T cells from PBMCs. Documented subset: CD45RA-negative fraction. All receptors derive from a man aged 18 to 30 in good health. Some clones in this sample may be carry-over from other donors' samples.

This chain joins TRBV5-4 and TRBJ2-7; D possibly matches TRBD1 or TRBD2 (5 bases each). Germline loops: CDR1 SGHNT, CDR2 YYREEE (reference sequence). CDR3 length: 14 residues. Trimming cost V 5 bases and J 3 bases, with 15 bases left between them. In nucleotides, the CDR3 is TGTGCCAGCAGTCACCGGGACGGAAGCTACGAGCAGTACTTC. It specifies CASSHRDGSYEQYF.

This clone appeared a few times. V usage is TRBV4-1 and J usage is TRBJ1-2, with a possible D match to TRBD1 (5 bases). This CDR3 has 14 amino acids. Germline CDR1 and CDR2: MGHRA and YSYEKL. V was shortened by 5 bases and J by 8 bases, with 18 bases between the two germline ends. CDR3 DNA sequence: TGCGCCAGCAGCGGACAAGATATGACCGAGGGCTACACCTTC. This sequence encodes CASSGQDMTEGYTF.

The rearrangement joins TRBV14 to TRBJ1-5; D not resolved. V gave up 5 bases and J gave up 4 bases, with 9 bases separating them. This CDR3 region has 13 residues. From germline, CDR1 is SGHDN and CDR2 FVKESK. This CDR3 reads CASSWGGNQPQHF. Here the CDR3 DNA reads TGTGCCAGCAGCTGGGGTGGAAATCAGCCCCAGCATTTT.

The chain couples TRBV28 to TRBJ1-2; a possible D gene is TRBD1 (5 bases). The CDR3 is 12 residues long. Germline loops: CDR1 MDHEN, CDR2 SYDVKM. V dropped 5 bases and J dropped 9 bases, with 13 bases sitting between them. CDR3 sequence (DNA): TGTGCCAGCAGTATGACAGCTTATAGCTACACCTTC. Protein product: CASSMTAYSYTF.

The gene calls are TRBV6-6 and TRBJ2-5; 7 bases are shared with TRBD1. Germline trimming cut 2 bases from V and 5 bases from J; bases unmatched to any gene: 5. This CDR3 has 14 residues. Germline V lookup: CDR1 MNHNY, CDR2 SVGAGI (reference sequence). CDR3 loop: CASSYRGRMETQYF. The CDR3 DNA follows: TGTGCCAGCAGTTACAGGGGGCGCATGGAGACCCAGTACTTC.

The chain couples TRBV7-9 to TRBJ1-3; the D is unclear. The V end was cut by 0 bases, the J end by 0 bases, with 9 bases between. There are 16 residues in the CDR3. Germline V lookup: CDR1 SEHNR, CDR2 FQNEAQ (reference sequence). Here the CDR3 DNA reads TGTGCCAGCAGCTTAGCAACCCCGACCTCTGGAAACACCATATATTTT. Its translation is CASSLATPTSGNTIYF.

Comment on this clone: The same CDR3 arises from other DNA sequences in this sample as well. This chain joins TRBV15 and TRBJ2-1; TRBD2 agrees at 8 bases. Germline V gene sequence: CDR1 LNHNV, CDR2 YYDKDF (reference sequence). This CDR3 is built from 12 residues. J gave up 9 bases and V 5 bases, and 3 bases lay outside the gene matches. Written as DNA, the CDR3 is TGTGCCACCAGCCCCCGGGGGGGTGAGCAGTTCTTC. Translation: CATSPRGGEQFF.

This clone was detected only once. The V call is TRBV7-8, the J call TRBJ1-1; 11 bases line up with TRBD1. Germline trimming cut 8 bases from V and 2 bases from J; bases unmatched to any gene: 10. Per germline, CDR1 SGHVS and CDR2 FQNEAQ. This CDR3 contains 16 residues. CDR3 protein: CASSRGTGGFNTEAFF. CDR3 coding DNA: TGTGCCAGCTCTAGAGGGACAGGGGGTTTCAACACTGAAGCTTTCTTT. Looking up the rest from reference TRBV7-8 and TRBJ1-1 gives the full variable domain: GAGVSQSPRYKVAKRGQDVALRCDPISGHVSLFWYQQALGQGPEFLTYFQNEAQLDKSGLPSDRFFAERPEGSVSTLKIQRTQQEDSAVYLCASSRGTGGFNTEAFFGQGTRLTVV.

The rearrangement uses TRBV9 and TRBJ2-5; a weak D match, TRBD1 (7 bases). The CDR3 consists of 14 residues. The V end was cut by 3 bases, the J end by 2 bases, with 11 bases between. Germline assignment: CDR1 SGDLS and CDR2 YYNGEE. The CDR3 coding sequence is TGTGCCAGCAGCGCCAGGGGGAGGCAAGAGACCCAGTACTTC. Protein sequence: CASSARGRQETQYF. Variable domain in full (rest from reference TRBV9 and TRBJ2-5): DSGVTQTPKHLITATGQRVTLRCSPRSGDLSVYWYQQSLDQGLQFLIQYYNGEERAKGNILERFSAQQFPDLHSELNLSSLELGDSALYFCASSARGRQETQYFGPGTRLLVL.

The genes are TRBV19 and TRBJ1-4; the D gene is possibly TRBD1 (5 bases). From germline, CDR1 is LNHDA and CDR2 SQIVND (reference sequence). V was shortened by 3 bases and J by 7 bases, with 12 bases between the two germline ends. The CDR3 sequence is 14 residues long. The CDR3 here is CASSIRGRPEKLFF. Here the CDR3 DNA reads TGTGCCAGTAGTATCCGGGGCAGGCCTGAAAAACTGTTTTTT.

This rearrangement joins TRBV5-1 to TRBJ2-5; 8 bases are shared with TRBD2. The closer fit of TRBJ2-7 to the DNA end suggests the J call may be wrong. This CDR3 comprises 15 residues. In germline, CDR1 is SGHRS, CDR2 YFSETQ. The chain's CDR3 is CASSLLAGGEYEQYF. The CDR3 DNA reads TGCGCCAGCAGCTTGCTGGCGGGAGGAGAATACGAGCAGTACTTC.

Concerning this clone itself: A read error may explain this, as a much larger clone is one base away. The sample has other DNA sequences that encode this CDR3 too. The V gene is TRBV28, the J gene TRBJ1-1; D is unresolved. Germline V gene data show CDR1 as MDHEN and CDR2 as SYDVKM. V lost 7 bases to trimming and J lost 4 bases, with 10 bases between them. This CDR3 is 12 amino acids long. CDR3 sequence: CASTARGTEAFF. DNA of the CDR3: TGTGCCAGCACCGCCCGTGGCACTGAAGCTTTCTTT.

This clone was counted a single time. The V call is TRBV7-9, the J call TRBJ2-3; TRBD2 matches at 8 bases. The CDR3 consists of 16 residues. Germline V CDR1 and CDR2: SEHNR, FQNEAQ (reference sequence). With V trimmed by 5 bases and J by 3 bases, 10 bases remained unmatched. The DNA of the CDR3 is TGTGCCAGCAGCAAACAAGCGGGAGTAGGGACAGATACGCAGTATTTT. Its translation is CASSKQAGVGTDTQYF. The full variable domain, completed using reference TRBV7-9 and TRBJ2-3, is DTGVSQNPRHKITKRGQNVTFRCDPISEHNRLYWYRQTLGQGPEFLTYFQNEAQLEKSRLLSDRFSAERPKGSFSTLEIQRTEQGDSAMYLCASSKQAGVGTDTQYFGPGTRLTVL.

This clone occurred a few times. CDR3 sequence: CASSAGTGGGYEQYF. The CDR3 nucleotides are TGTGCCAGCAGCGCTGGGACAGGGGGCGGCTACGAGCAGTACTTC. The chain joins TRBV5-4 to TRBJ2-7; 12 bases are shared with TRBD1. The trim removed 4 bases at V and 3 bases at J, leaving 5 bases unmatched. This CDR3 is 15 amino acids long. In germline, CDR1 is SGHNT, CDR2 YYREEE (reference sequence).

This clone was counted between two and nine times. Distinct nucleotide sequences in the sample also encode this CDR3. The chain uses TRBV28 and TRBJ2-3; D is undetermined. Germline loops: CDR1 MDHEN, CDR2 SYDVKM. There are 11 residues in the CDR3. The germline V and J ends were trimmed by 8 bases and 3 bases, with 6 bases remaining between them. The CDR3 coding sequence is TGTGCCAGCTCTCGAACAGATACGCAGTATTTT. Translating gives CASSRTDTQYF.

For the CDR3, the DNA is TGTGCCAGCTCCCTCAGGGGACGGGAGCAGTTCTTC. This encodes CASSLRGREQFF. The rearrangement links TRBV28 to TRBJ2-1; D might be TRBD1 (6 bases). The V end lost 8 bases, the J end lost 10 bases, and 15 bases lay between the germline ends. CDR1 is MDHEN and CDR2 is SYDVKM in the germline V gene. The CDR3 loop spans 12 amino acids.

The chain is built from TRBV11-2 and TRBJ1-2, with 7 nucleotides matching TRBD1. The germline CDR1 and CDR2 sequences are SGHAT and FQNNGV. Germline trimming cut 4 bases from V and 0 bases from J; bases unmatched to any gene: 5. This CDR3 is 15 amino acids long. CDR3 protein: CASSSPGGANYGYTF. DNA for the CDR3: TGTGCCAGCAGCTCCCCAGGGGGGGCTAACTATGGCTACACCTTC. The variable domain in full, completed from reference TRBV11-2 and TRBJ1-2, reads EAGVAQSPRYKIIEKRQSVAFWCNPISGHATLYWYQQILGQGPKLLIQFQNNGVVDDSQLPKDRFSAERLKGVDSTLKIQPAKLEDSAVYLCASSSPGGANYGYTFGSGTRLTVV.

The CDR3 region has the DNA TGTGCCAGCAGAGGGGGCCCTGGAAACACCATATATTTT. Translating gives CASRGGPGNTIYF. The chain couples TRBV27 to TRBJ1-3; 7 positions agree with TRBD1. From germline, CDR1 is MNHEY and CDR2 SMNVEV (reference sequence). After removal of 6 bases from V and 2 bases from J, the junction contained 1 base not matched to a gene. The CDR3 consists of 13 residues.

The rearrangement uses TRBV2 and TRBJ2-1, with 7 bases identical to TRBD2. This CDR3 has 14 amino acids. Looked up from germline, CDR1 is SNHLY and CDR2 is FYNNEI. With V trimmed by 6 bases and J by 3 bases, 5 bases remained unmatched. CDR3 sequence reads: CASRGGSVYNEQFF. CDR3 nucleotide sequence: TGTGCCAGCAGGGGGGGGAGCGTCTACAATGAGCAGTTCTTC.

The chain has TRBV5-1 and TRBJ2-3; a weak D match, TRBD2 (5 bases). Germline CDR1 is SGHRS and CDR2 is YFSETQ. Trimming took 2 bases from V and 6 from J, leaving 13 bases between them. There are 14 residues in the CDR3. The DNA for the CDR3 is TGCGCCAGCAGCTTCGGGATAAGGCTTGATACGCAGTATTTT. This encodes CASSFGIRLDTQYF. The entire variable domain, with the rest obtained from reference TRBV5-1 and TRBJ2-3, is as follows: KAGVTQTPRYLIKTRGQQVTLSCSPISGHRSVSWYQQTPGQGLQFLFEYFSETQRNKGNFPGRFSGRQFSNSRSEMNVSTLELGDSALYLCASSFGIRLDTQYFGPGTRLTVL.

Of note for this clone: With a much larger clone just one base away, this may be a read error. The chain joins TRBV7-2 to TRBJ1-4; no clear D gene. The CDR3 is 12 amino acids. Per germline, CDR1 SGHTA and CDR2 FQGNSA. CDR3 sequence reads: CASSWGEEKPFF. CDR3 nucleotides: TGTGCCAGCAGCTGGGGAGAGGAAAAACCGTTTTTT.

V is TRBV15 and J is TRBJ2-5, with D uncertain. The CDR3 is made up of 13 amino acids. Germline CDR1 reads LNHNV; CDR2 reads YYDKDF (reference sequence). V lost 4 bases and J 2 bases, leaving 8 bases between the germline ends. The DNA of the CDR3 is TGTGCCACCAGCAACTCTTATCAAGAGACCCAGTACTTC. Translated, it gives CATSNSYQETQYF.

V usage is TRBV6-6 and J usage is TRBJ2-2; 8 nucleotides match TRBD2. After removal of 2 bases from V and 6 bases from J, the junction contained 2 bases not matched to a gene. CDR1 MNHNY and CDR2 SVGAGI come from the germline V gene (reference sequence). The CDR3 totals 14 residues. CDR3 sequence (DNA): TGTGCCAGCAGTTACGGACTAGCCTCCGGGGAGCTGTTTTTT. Its translation: CASSYGLASGELFF.

V and J are TRBV7-2 and TRBJ1-5; D is unclear. The CDR3 spans 15 residues. V was pared by 3 bases and J by 2 bases, with 11 bases between. Germline V lookup: CDR1 SGHTA, CDR2 FQGNSA. This CDR3 reads CASSLVGVGNQPQHF. CDR3 sequence (DNA): TGTGCCAGCAGCTTGGTTGGGGTGGGCAATCAGCCCCAGCATTTT.

This clone has a single count. This sequence joins TRBV9 and TRBJ1-2, with TRBD1 matching 9 bases. After removal of 5 bases from V and 7 bases from J, the junction contained 15 bases not matched to a gene. The CDR3 spans 16 residues. Germline CDR1 is SGDLS and CDR2 is YYNGEE. CDR3 coding DNA: TGTGCCAGCAGGGGCGTCCGGACAGGGGCGGATGGTGGCTACACCTTC. Amino acids: CASRGVRTGADGGYTF.

The CDR3 loop is CASSLYGGAEQPQHF. The CDR3 coding sequence is TGTGCCAGCAGCTTATACGGGGGCGCTGAGCAGCCCCAGCATTTT. The V and J genes are TRBV7-9 and TRBJ1-5; TRBD1 might be the D (6 bases). The V and J ends lost 2 bases and 7 bases respectively, with 15 bases between them. The germline V gene encodes CDR1 SEHNR and CDR2 FQNEAQ (reference sequence). CDR3 length equals 15 residues.

CDR3 DNA sequence: TGCGCCAGCAGCTTGGCCAAATCAGGGAGGTCCTATGGCTACACCTTC. This translates into CASSLAKSGRSYGYTF. V is TRBV5-1 and J is TRBJ1-2; a possible D gene is TRBD1 (5 bases). Germline V gene data show CDR1 as SGHRS and CDR2 as YFSETQ. This CDR3 spans 16 amino acids. V gave up 0 bases and J gave up 4 bases, with 16 bases separating them.